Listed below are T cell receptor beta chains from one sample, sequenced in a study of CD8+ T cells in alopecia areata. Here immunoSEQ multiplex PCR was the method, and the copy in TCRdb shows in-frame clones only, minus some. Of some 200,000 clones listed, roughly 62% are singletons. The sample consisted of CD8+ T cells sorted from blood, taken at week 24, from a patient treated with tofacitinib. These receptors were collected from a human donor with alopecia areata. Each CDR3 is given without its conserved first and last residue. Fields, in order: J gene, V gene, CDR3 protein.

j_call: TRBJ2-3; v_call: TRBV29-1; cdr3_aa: SVQQGWSDTQY
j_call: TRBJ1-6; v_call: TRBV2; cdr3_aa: ASSEADSDSPLH
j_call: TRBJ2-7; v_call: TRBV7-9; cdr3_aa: ASSLGDSSYEQY
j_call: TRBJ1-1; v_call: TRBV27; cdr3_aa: ASSFVAGEAF
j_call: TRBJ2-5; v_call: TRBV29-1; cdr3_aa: SVVLAGETQY
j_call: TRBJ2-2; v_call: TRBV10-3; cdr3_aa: AIMSEAGELF
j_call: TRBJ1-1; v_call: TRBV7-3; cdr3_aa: ASSLTGPGTEAF
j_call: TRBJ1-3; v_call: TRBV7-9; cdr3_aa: ASSLRMDSGNTIY
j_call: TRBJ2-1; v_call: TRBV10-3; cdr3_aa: AISGLSGTGRGEQF
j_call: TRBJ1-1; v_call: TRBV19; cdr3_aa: ASSLGGGGTEAF
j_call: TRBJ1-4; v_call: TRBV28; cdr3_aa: ASSIPGQRLNEKLF
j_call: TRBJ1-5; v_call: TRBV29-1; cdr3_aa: SVGTGNSNQPQH
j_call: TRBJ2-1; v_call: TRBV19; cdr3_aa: ASSQNLIDEQF
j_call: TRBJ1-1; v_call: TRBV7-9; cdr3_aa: ASSLSGGVSEAF
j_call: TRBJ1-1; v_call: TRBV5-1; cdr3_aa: ASSLEGKSTEAF
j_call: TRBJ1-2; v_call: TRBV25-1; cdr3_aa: ASSELGDRAYGYT
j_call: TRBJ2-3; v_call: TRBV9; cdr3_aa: ASSPPRVDTQY
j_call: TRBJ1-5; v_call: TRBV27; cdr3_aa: ASSGDNYSNQPQH
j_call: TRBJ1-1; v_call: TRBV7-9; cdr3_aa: ASTKEGPEAF
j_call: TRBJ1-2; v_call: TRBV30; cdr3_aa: AWSDRVNT
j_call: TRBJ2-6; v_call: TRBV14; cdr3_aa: ASSHWAAGANVLT
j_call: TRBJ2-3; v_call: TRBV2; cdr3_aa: ASSQPGQGPNTQY
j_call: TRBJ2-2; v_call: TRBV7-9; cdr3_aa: ASSSRDGNTGELF
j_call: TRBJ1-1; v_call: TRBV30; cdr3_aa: AWSVGDKEAF
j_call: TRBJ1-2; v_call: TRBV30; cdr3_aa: AWSSGQGALGYT
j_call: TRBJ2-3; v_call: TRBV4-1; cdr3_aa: ASSQGNRDTQY
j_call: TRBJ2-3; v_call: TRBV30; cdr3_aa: AWNLGTGFTDTQY
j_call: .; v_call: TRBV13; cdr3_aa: ASSKRTGGYEQY
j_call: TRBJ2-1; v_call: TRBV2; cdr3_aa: ASSDGQGLYNEQF
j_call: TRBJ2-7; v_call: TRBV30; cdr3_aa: AWNPSEDRASEQY
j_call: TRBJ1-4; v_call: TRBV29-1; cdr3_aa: SAADRGEKLF
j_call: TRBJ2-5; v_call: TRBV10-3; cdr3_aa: AISESADQETQY
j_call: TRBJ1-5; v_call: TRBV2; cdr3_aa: ASGQLGGSSNQPQH
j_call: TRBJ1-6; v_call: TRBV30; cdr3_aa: AWTHSRSPLH
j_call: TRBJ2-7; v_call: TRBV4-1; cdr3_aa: ASSPGRALGYEQY
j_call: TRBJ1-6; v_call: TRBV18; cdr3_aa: ASSPVRPEMRYNSPLH
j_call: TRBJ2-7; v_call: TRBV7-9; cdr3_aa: ASSLSATGTYEQY
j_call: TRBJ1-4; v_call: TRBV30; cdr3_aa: AGAGTGLGKLF
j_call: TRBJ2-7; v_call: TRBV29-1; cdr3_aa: SVPHRQVEQY
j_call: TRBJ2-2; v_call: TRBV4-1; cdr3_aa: ASGLRVPGELF
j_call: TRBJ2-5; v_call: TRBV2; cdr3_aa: ASSGQGLETQY
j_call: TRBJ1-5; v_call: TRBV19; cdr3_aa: ASSIFGYSNQPQH
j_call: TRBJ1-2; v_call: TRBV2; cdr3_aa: ASSEAPTGGYMVFGYT